This is a list of T cell receptor beta chains from one sample in a study of blood T cells in healthy people across ages. TCRdb re-called the 5' RACE reads with MiXCR, one entry per CDR3 protein. The sample lists 600,000 or so distinct CDR3 sequences; around 50% were seen once. The sample taken for sequencing was blood. These receptors came from a man older than 75 in good health. The CDR3 runs from the conserved cysteine through the conserved F or W. The order of the fields is V gene, D gene, J gene, clone size, CDR3 DNA, CDR3 protein. D genes are given only for firm matches. Some rows have no size entry. The others give once, few or many, or a class for an expanded clone.

>TRBV3-1|-|TRBJ2-6|few
TGTGCCAGCAGCCAAGGTATCGAGGCGGGGGCCAACGTCCTGACTTTC
CASSQGIEAGANVLTF
>TRBV5-6|-|TRBJ2-3|-
TGTGCCAGCAGCTCCACAGGATATACGCAGTATTTT
CASSSTGYTQYF
>TRBV10-3|-|TRBJ2-5|many
TGTGCCATCAGAGCCTCGGAGACCCAGTACTTC
CAIRASETQYF
>TRBV6-6|-|TRBJ1-4|-
TGTGCCGGCAGTTTACCAACTAATGAAAAACTGTTTTTT
CAGSLPTNEKLFF
>TRBV11-2|-|TRBJ1-5|-
TGTGCCAGCAGCCCCACCGGGCGGACTGATCAGCCCCAGCATTTT
CASSPTGRTDQPQHF
>TRBV7-2|TRBD1|TRBJ2-7|-
TGTGCCAGCAGCCGGACCGGGACAGGTGTCGGAGTGACCTACGAGCAGTACTTC
CASSRTGTGVGVTYEQYF
>TRBV7-2|-|TRBJ1-6|few
TGTGCCAGCAGCTCAATCCAGGGCTCTGGTTCACCCCTCCACTTT
CASSSIQGSGSPLHF
>TRBV2|TRBD1|TRBJ2-7|-
TGTGCCAGCAGTGATCGCGGGACAGGGGGCGACAAGCAGTACTTC
CASSDRGTGGDKQYF
>TRBV5-8|-|TRBJ2-1|many
TGTGCCAGCAGCCTGTCCTGGGGTGAGCAGTTCTTC
CASSLSWGEQFF
>TRBV6-5|-|TRBJ2-5|-
TGTGCCAGCAGGAGACAACAGGGTAGGGAAGTTGAGACCCAGTACTTC
CASRRQQGREVETQYF
>TRBV7-3|-|TRBJ2-3|-
TGTGCCAGCAGCTTAATAAGAACTAGCACAGATACGCAGTATTTT
CASSLIRTSTDTQYF
>TRBV27|TRBD1|TRBJ2-4|few
TGTGCCAGCAGTTTCGGGACAGGGCGAAACATTCAGTACTTC
CASSFGTGRNIQYF
>TRBV6-1|-|TRBJ2-3|-
TGTGCCAGCCTAATCCGGAATACGCAGTATTTT
CASLIRNTQYF
>TRBV7-8|-|TRBJ2-7|-
TGTGCCAGCATCCCCGGCCGACAGGGGACTATCCTCGGCACAGAAACCTACGAGCAGTACTTC
CASIPGRQGTILGTETYEQYF
>TRBV28|-|TRBJ1-6|-
TGTGCCAGCAGTTCCCCAATGGGGGTGAGGAATTCACCCCTCCACTTT
CASSSPMGVRNSPLHF
>TRBV6-2/TRBV6-3|-|TRBJ2-1|-
TGTGCCAGCACCAAGGGGGGGTTTGAGCAGTTCTTC
CASTKGGFEQFF
>TRBV7-2|TRBD1|TRBJ2-7|-
TGTGCCAGCAGCTCGCTTCAGGGGGCACACTACGAGCAGTACTTC
CASSSLQGAHYEQYF
>TRBV20-1|-|TRBJ2-3|-
TGCAGTGCTAGCCCCCTGGCGCCCCCAGATACGCAGTATTTT
CSASPLAPPDTQYF
>TRBV7-8|TRBD2|TRBJ2-1|few
TGTGCCAGCAGCCAGGGACTAGGGGCGAATGAGCAGTTCTTC
CASSQGLGANEQFF
>TRBV9|-|TRBJ2-1|-
TGTGCCAGCAGCGTAGGTCCCGGATACAATGAGCAGTTCTTC
CASSVGPGYNEQFF
>TRBV20-1|-|TRBJ2-1|-
TGCAGTGCTCCCCTAACTGGATCTATCAATGAGCAGTTCTTC
CSAPLTGSINEQFF
>TRBV6-5|TRBD2|TRBJ2-7|-
TGTGCCAGCAGTTACTCTTCCGGGAGGGCCTCGTACGAGCAGTACTTC
CASSYSSGRASYEQYF
>TRBV7-9|-|TRBJ2-7|-
TGTGCCAGCAGCCTACTTACCTCGGCGCGAATCTCCCCCGAGCAGTACTTC
CASSLLTSARISPEQYF
>TRBV6-1|-|TRBJ1-2|few
TGTGCCAGCATAACTTGGGGCATGACCTATGGCTACACCTTC
CASITWGMTYGYTF
>TRBV7-2|TRBD2|TRBJ2-5|-
TGTGCCAGCAGCTTATCCAGGGCGGGAGCCGAGGATGAGCAGTACTTC
CASSLSRAGAEDEQYF
>TRBV20-1|TRBD1|TRBJ2-7|few
TGCAGTGCTAGAGCGGAACAGGGGACCCACGAGCAGTACTTC
CSARAEQGTHEQYF
>TRBV20-1|-|TRBJ2-7|-
TGCAGTGCTAAGATAGGACCACAGAGCTCCTACGAGCAGTACTTC
CSAKIGPQSSYEQYF
>TRBV6-5|-|TRBJ2-1|many
TGTGCCAGCAGTTACTCCTTTCCGCTGAGCTCCTACAATGAGCAGTTCTTC
CASSYSFPLSSYNEQFF
>TRBV7-2|-|TRBJ1-6|-
TGTGCCAGCAGCCCAGATGACAGGATAAGCTCCTATAATTCACCCCTCCACTTT
CASSPDDRISSYNSPLHF
>TRBV18|-|TRBJ2-7|-
TGTGCCAGCTCACCACGTTGGACAGATTCCTACGAGCAGTACTTC
CASSPRWTDSYEQYF
>TRBV30|TRBD1|TRBJ2-5|-
TGTGCCTGGACAGGGGGACAGACCCAGTACTTC
CAWTGGQTQYF
>TRBV4-3|-|TRBJ1-6|-
TGCGCCAGCAGCCAAGCCCCCCTTTCACCCCTCCACTTT
CASSQAPLSPLHF
>TRBV18|-|TRBJ1-2|-
TGTGCCAGCTCCCCCAGCGACTACTATGGCTACACCTTC
CASSPSDYYGYTF
>TRBV5-6|-|TRBJ1-1|-
TGTGCCAGCAGCTTTAAGAACACTGAAGCTTTCTTT
CASSFKNTEAFF
>TRBV4-2|-|TRBJ1-1|-
TGTGCCAGCAGCCCCGACCGCTACACCGAAGCTTTCTTT
CASSPDRYTEAFF
>TRBV4-1|-|TRBJ1-1|few
TGCGCCAGCAGCCAAGAGTACAGAAACACTGAAGCTTTCTTT
CASSQEYRNTEAFF
>TRBV20-1|TRBD2|TRBJ2-1|-
TGCAGTGCTAGCGGGAGTTGGACTAGCGGGAGAAGAAATGAGCAGTTCTTC
CSASGSWTSGRRNEQFF
>TRBV7-8|-|TRBJ2-3|once
TGTGCCAGCAGCTTGGGCCCGCTAGGCACAGATACGCAGTATTTT
CASSLGPLGTDTQYF
>TRBV7-9|-|TRBJ2-5|-
TGTGCCAGCAGCTTAGTTGGGGGAACGTACCAAGAGACCCAGTACTTC
CASSLVGGTYQETQYF
>TRBV29-1|-|TRBJ1-2|few
TGCAGCTCCCAGGCAGATTATGGCTACACCTTC
CSSQADYGYTF
>TRBV20-1|-|TRBJ1-1|-
TGCAGTGCTAACAGGAACACTGAAGCTTTCTTT
CSANRNTEAFF
>TRBV4-3|TRBD1|TRBJ2-1|few
TGCGCCAGCAGCCTATCGACAGGGCCCCTTGAGCAGTTCTTC
CASSLSTGPLEQFF
>TRBV7-8|-|TRBJ2-1|few
TGTGCCAGCAGCTTATTGGCTCCCTACAATGAGCAGTTCTTC
CASSLLAPYNEQFF
>TRBV2|-|TRBJ2-1|-
TGTGCCAGCAGTGGGGCAGGAGGGAGCTCCTACAATGAGCAGTTCTTC
CASSGAGGSSYNEQFF